This TCR beta chain came from a study of blood T cell repertoires in COVID-19 (dated by TCRdb to the early 2020s). Describing the broader study: Samples covering the acute and convalescent phases of COVID-19 were provided by collaborators in the United States, Italy and Spain. The material from the prospective study consisted of cDNA or gDNA derived from T cells, B-cell-depleted T cells, or PBMCs. Subjects who had been exposed to COVID-19, were actively infected with it, or had recovered from it provided the deeply sampled blood TCRbeta repertoires that made up the dataset. The repertoires were made available in a free public database intended to serve as a resource for research on the immune response to SARS-CoV-2. The samples were drawn from the first 160 participants of the ongoing ImmuneRACE study and from 1,254 subjects provided by 6 global collaborators. A de-identified subject ID, COVID-19 status, age in years and sex were almost always included in the sample metadata. Where available, HLA class I and class II types were obtained from metadata supplied by the sample provider rather than from assay-based typing.

The immunoSEQ Assay, a bias-controlled multiplex PCR, was used to amplify TCRbeta CDR3 regions from genomic DNA. Per the source publication's procedure: The number of nucleated cells in each sample was estimated by amplification of reference gene primers within the assay. To quantify the absolute abundance of each unique TCRbeta CDR3 rearrangement, sequence reads were collapsed and filtered. Productive Simpson clonality was computed per sample as the square root of Simpson's diversity index over productive rearrangements. TCRdb carries this immuneACCESS record with in-frame sequences only. Its versions omit some clonotypes, under half of them owing to an unresolved V gene in the studies checked, with the rest unexplained. The DNA gave D and trimming, while V, J and clone size come from that table. For this sample there are about 4,700 clones; 60% to 80% appear just once. The ten largest account for roughly 45% of the sample.

The paper as a whole reports these results and caveats: The quantity of clinical and demographic metadata differed by source and by participant and was supplied without curation.

The CDR3 sequence holds 14 residues, the cysteine and phenylalanine included. Just CDR3 DNA is preserved here, 42 bases in frame from base 1. Looking up the germline V gene (reference sequence) yields CDR1 GTSNPN and CDR2 SVGIG. Between the V and J ends, shortened by 1 base and 2 bases respectively, the junction contains 10 bases. Whole blood was collected in K2EDTA tubes by collaborating institutions according to the institutions' own protocols. Collaborator samples were shipped for TCRbeta analysis as frozen whole blood, isolated PBMCs, or DNA extracted from either sample type. There are a few counts of this clone. Its antigen is unknown. No quality values exist for individual bases; no much larger clone is one base distant.

The rearrangement joined TRBV30 to TRBJ2-3; no D gene is confidently identified. The receptor comes from a human donor with active or convalescent COVID-19. The donor label of this sample is uncertain. The sequenced material came from peripheral blood. The CDR3 has the sequence CAWSALGDTDTQYF. The DNA sequence reads TGTGCCTGGAGTGCGCTAGGAGACACAGATACGCAGTATTTT.